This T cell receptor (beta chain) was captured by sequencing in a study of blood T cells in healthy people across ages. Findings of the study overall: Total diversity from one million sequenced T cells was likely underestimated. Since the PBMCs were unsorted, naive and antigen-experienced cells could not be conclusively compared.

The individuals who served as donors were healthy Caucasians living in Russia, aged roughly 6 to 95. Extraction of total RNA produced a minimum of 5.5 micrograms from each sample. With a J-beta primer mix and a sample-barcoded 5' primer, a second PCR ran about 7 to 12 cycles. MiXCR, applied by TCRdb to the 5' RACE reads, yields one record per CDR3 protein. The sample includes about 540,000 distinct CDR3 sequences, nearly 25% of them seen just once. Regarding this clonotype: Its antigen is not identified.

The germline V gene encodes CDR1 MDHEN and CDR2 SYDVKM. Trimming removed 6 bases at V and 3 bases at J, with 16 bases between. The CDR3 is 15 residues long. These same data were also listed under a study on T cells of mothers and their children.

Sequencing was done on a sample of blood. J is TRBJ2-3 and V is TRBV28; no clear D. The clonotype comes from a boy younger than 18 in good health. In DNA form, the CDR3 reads TGTGCCAGCAGCCCATTAAGTTTCGTGACAGATACGCAGTATTTT. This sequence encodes CASSPLSFVTDTQYF.